This T cell receptor (beta chain) originates from a study of T cell changes during pregnancy in multiple sclerosis. Generated by immunoSEQ multiplex PCR, the TCRdb table keeps only in-frame clones and is missing some. This repertoire shows 80,000 to 100,000 clones, over 80% found once; its top ten account for about 3%. A remark on this clone: The junction and the germline gene differ at one end; a read error may be behind it.

This sequence originates from a female donor with multiple sclerosis, enrolled in a pregnancy study. The input for sequencing was peripheral blood, taken in the first trimester of pregnancy.

The CDR3 DNA sequence: TGTGCCAGCTCACCAACTGATGAAAAACTGTTTTTT. This encodes CASSPTDEKLFF. J is TRBJ1-4 and V is TRBV18; D unclear. The CDR3 runs to 12 residues. The germline CDR1 and CDR2 sequences are KGHSH and LQKENI.